This passage covers 8 T cell receptor beta chains from one sample sequenced in a study of cytomegalovirus exposure and HLA in healthy donors. Researchers ran the PCR with 60 Vbeta and 13 Jbeta primers. The assay was immunoSEQ multiplex PCR, and TCRdb's table has in-frame clones only and misses some. The sample lists 180,000 or so clones; about 75% were seen once. The material sequenced was PBMCs. These receptors came from a man between 40 and 49 years old in good health and CMV-seropositive.

This clone was detected only a few times. The rearrangement uses TRBV7-3 and TRBJ2-1, with 7 positions matching TRBD2. The CDR3 sequence is 16 residues long. V shed 5 bases, J shed 8 bases, and the junction held 15 bases outside the gene matches. Germline assignment: CDR1 SGHTA and CDR2 FQGTGA. The DNA for the CDR3 is TGTGCCAGCAGCCCTGGGAGGGGAGCGGGAATCGATGAGCAGTTCTTC. This translates into CASSPGRGAGIDEQFF.

The chain's CDR3 is CASSLDRYTGELFF. CDR3 bases: TGCGCCAGCAGCTTGGACAGATACACCGGGGAGCTGTTTTTT. The chain combines TRBV5-1 with TRBJ2-2; D call uncertain. Trimming pared 0 bases from V and 3 bases from J, leaving 6 bases between. The CDR3 runs to 14 residues. Germline V gene data show CDR1 as SGHRS and CDR2 as YFSETQ.

This chain links TRBV9 with TRBJ2-2; weak D call: TRBD1 (7 bases). The CDR3 runs to 14 residues. Trimming pared 0 bases from V and 6 bases from J, leaving 9 bases between. Germline values: CDR1 SGDLS, CDR2 YYNGEE. CDR3 region: CASSVGRGAGELFF. DNA for the CDR3: TGTGCCAGCAGCGTAGGCAGGGGGGCCGGGGAGCTGTTTTTT.

The CDR3 region has the DNA TGCGCCAGCCGTAGTAAACAGGGGGCTGACCAAGAGACCCAGTACTTC. This codes for CASRSKQGADQETQYF. The chain carries TRBV4-1 and TRBJ2-5; TRBD1 matches 9 bases. The CDR3 contains 16 residues. Looked up from germline, CDR1 is MGHRA and CDR2 is YSYEKL. The trim removed 8 bases at V and 0 bases at J, leaving 10 bases unmatched.

A few counts support this clone. The chain joins TRBV5-1 to TRBJ2-2; 10 bases map to TRBD1. Losses at the gene ends were 5 bases for V and 3 bases for J; bases not matched to a gene: 4. Germline V CDR1 and CDR2: SGHRS, YFSETQ. The CDR3 loop spans 15 amino acids. CDR3: CASSIGTGDTGELFF. Written as DNA, the CDR3 is TGCGCCAGCAGTATAGGGACAGGGGACACCGGGGAGCTGTTTTTT.

The chain recombines TRBV19 with TRBJ2-7, with TRBD2 matching 7 bases. Per the germline V gene, CDR1 is LNHDA and CDR2 is SQIVND (reference sequence). Trimming at V came to 6 bases and at J to 2 bases, leaving 4 bases not matched to a gene. The CDR3 totals 13 residues. The CDR3 protein is CASSRGGAYEQYF. The CDR3 bases are TGTGCCAGTAGCCGGGGAGGGGCCTACGAGCAGTACTTC.

About this clone: Other nucleotide sequences from this sample produce the same CDR3. The chain recombines TRBV14 with TRBJ2-2; D gene ambiguous. Per germline, CDR1 SGHDN and CDR2 FVKESK. The CDR3 extends over 14 amino acids. With 1 base removed from V and 2 bases from J, the gap between germline ends came to 5 bases. CDR3 residues: CASSQVRNTGELFF. The DNA for the CDR3 is TGTGCCAGCAGCCAAGTCAGAAACACCGGGGAGCTGTTTTTT.

The chain has TRBV28 and TRBJ1-5, with a possible D match to TRBD1 (6 bases). The CDR3 totals 15 residues. The V end was cut by 6 bases, the J end by 2 bases, with 14 bases between. Germline V gene lookup returns CDR1 MDHEN and CDR2 SYDVKM. DNA of the CDR3: TGTGCCAGCAGGGACACAGGGTGGCGCAATCAGCCCCAGCATTTT. It specifies CASRDTGWRNQPQHF.